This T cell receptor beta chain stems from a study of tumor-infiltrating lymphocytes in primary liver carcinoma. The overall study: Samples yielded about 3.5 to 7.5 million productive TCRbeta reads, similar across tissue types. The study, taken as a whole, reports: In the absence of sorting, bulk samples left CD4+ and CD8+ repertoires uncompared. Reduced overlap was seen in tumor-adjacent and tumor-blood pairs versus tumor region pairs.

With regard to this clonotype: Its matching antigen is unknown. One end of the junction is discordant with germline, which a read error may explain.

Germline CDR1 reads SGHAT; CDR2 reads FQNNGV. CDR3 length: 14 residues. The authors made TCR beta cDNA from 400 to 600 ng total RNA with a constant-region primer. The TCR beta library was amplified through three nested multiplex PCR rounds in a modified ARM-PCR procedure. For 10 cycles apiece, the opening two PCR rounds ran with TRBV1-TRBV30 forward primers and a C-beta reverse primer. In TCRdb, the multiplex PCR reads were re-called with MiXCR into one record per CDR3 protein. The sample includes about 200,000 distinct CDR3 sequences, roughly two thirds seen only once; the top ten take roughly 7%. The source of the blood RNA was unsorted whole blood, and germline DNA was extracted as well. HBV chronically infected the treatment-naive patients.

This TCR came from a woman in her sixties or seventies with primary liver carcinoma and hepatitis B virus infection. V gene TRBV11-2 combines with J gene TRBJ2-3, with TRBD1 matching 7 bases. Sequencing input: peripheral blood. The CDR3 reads CASTLDRDTDTQYF. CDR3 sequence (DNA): TGTGCCAGCACCTTAGACAGGGACACAGATACGCAGTATTTT.